This T cell receptor (beta chain) was sequenced during a study of regulatory T cells in long-lasting Graves disease. Notes on the study in general: The study found persistent patients shared more public clonotypes (around 2,500) than new patients (nearly 1,000). Persistent disease showed a preference for TRBV28, TRBJ1-2 and TRBJ2-5. Because few samples were included, accuracy may have been lower.

V lost 4 bases and J 0 bases, leaving 15 bases between the germline ends. The CDR3 has 17 amino acids. Per germline, CDR1 KGHDR and CDR2 SFDVKD. With respect to this clonotype: As yet, its antigen is unknown.

Building of the TCR beta libraries involved iRepertoire HTBI primers and Arm-PCR of CDR3 regions. TCRdb redid the calling of the multiplex PCR reads with MiXCR, one entry per CDR3 protein. The profile shows about 660,000 distinct CDR3 sequences, about 32% of them singletons. Regarding time point: persistent/refractory GD, antithyroid drugs over 5 years with positive TRAb. RNA extracted from PBMCs served as the sequencing template. The sequence derives from a female donor with Graves disease. The gene calls are TRBV24-1 and TRBJ1-5; D is possibly TRBD1 (6 bases). The sample in question was peripheral blood mononuclear cells (PBMCs), obtained when the disease was refractory, from a patient treated with antithyroid drugs. The DNA of the CDR3 is TGTGCCACCAGTGACTCCGGGACATCACGTAGCAATCAGCCCCAGCATTTT. It codes for CATSDSGTSRSNQPQHF.